The source of this TCR beta chain is a study of human T cells and chemical hapten exposure. The CDR3 totals 13 residues. Germline loops: CDR1 KGHSH, CDR2 LQKENI. The V end lost 2 bases, the J end lost 5 bases, and 9 bases lay between the germline ends. This clonotype has ten or more counts. Unfractionated whole blood yielded the extracted total RNA. TCRdb reprocessed the 5' RACE reads via MiXCR and lists one record per CDR3 protein. The sample lists 81,000 or so distinct CDR3 sequences, 7% to 8% occurring once. The chain recombines TRBV18 with TRBJ2-5; D is undetermined. The sequence came from a male donor in good health. The CDR3 loop is CASSPALEETQYF. The CDR3 DNA is TGTGCCAGCTCACCAGCCCTGGAGGAGACCCAGTACTTC.